This T cell receptor (beta chain) was identified in a study of blood T cells in healthy people across ages (dated by TCRdb to 2014 to 2015). For the wider study: Template switching captured roughly one uniquely barcoded TCR beta cDNA molecule per two T cells in model experiments. Donors were grouped into four age groups: young (average 16 years), middle-aged (39), aged (about 60) and long-lived (around 80). To avoid experimental bias, donors of different ages were randomly spread across the sequencing lanes. To track age-related changes in TCR beta repertoire diversity, the study relied on deep sequencing normalized with unique cDNA molecular identifiers. The study analyzed two additional independent replicas of 1 million unique cDNA reads from the same blood draw for two donors, one aged 18 to 30 and one aged 80 or older. Summary of the overall study and its limitations: Total diversity estimates from one million sequenced T cells were considered lower bounds and underestimates. As age increased, observed TCR beta diversity per million T cells dropped in a roughly linear way, and a significant reduction was already evident by age about 36. There was a strong correlation between observed TCR beta diversity and the percentage of naive T cells measured by flow cytometry. Because donor CMV infection status was unknown, age-related changes in expanded clonotypes were potentially confounded. Compared with the aged group, more naive CD4+ T cells, fewer expanded clones and increased TCR diversity were shown by the long-lived group, suggesting age selection. Bulk unsorted PBMC profiling prevented conclusive comparison of naive and antigen-experienced compartments.

The method behind the library was 5' RACE. Sequenced using an Illumina HiSeq 2500. The second PCR ran for roughly 6 to 11 cycles and used a J-beta primer mix along with a sample-barcoded 5' primer. A template-switch 5' adaptor carrying 12 random nucleotides introduced a unique molecular identifier onto each TCR beta cDNA molecule. At least 2.5 million CDR3-containing paired-end reads were obtained from each sample. All of the RNA was converted into first-strand cDNA using the Mint cDNA synthesis kit, with a TRBC-specific oligonucleotide serving as the primer. Following uracil-DNA glycosylase treatment, a first 18-cycle PCR with universal primers M1SS and BC2_uni_R was performed on all cDNA. As for the original processing: Normalization of each sample was performed by random selection of 1 million high-quality reads, each carrying a distinct molecular identifier. Instead of being binned into consensus sequences, reads that shared molecular identifiers were thrown out. MiTCR, run with a Q25 quality threshold and the strictest error-elimination algorithm, handled CDR3 identification, clonotype clustering and error correction. A nonparametric unseen species model with Euler transformation was used to estimate lower-bound total TCR beta diversity. TCRdb reworked the public reads: Q25 trimming with fastp, MiXCR clone assembly, productive beta chains retained. One record per CDR3 amino acid sequence lists the most common genes and DNA. These V and J calls originate from TCRdb's pipeline instead of the authors' own analysis. For this sample the table gives around 1.5 million distinct CDR3 sequences, of which about 31% were detected only once. Together, the top ten hold about 11% of the sample.

The 39 donors, aged about 6 to 90 years, were systemically healthy Caucasian individuals from Russia. Each donor gave roughly 9 milliliters of peripheral blood, drawn into EDTA-treated Vacutainer tubes. Ficoll-Paque density-gradient centrifugation was used to isolate PBMCs, with at least 7 million per sample. Total RNA, at least 5.5 micrograms per sample, was extracted from PBMCs with Trizol reagent. Naive CD45RAhigh/CD27high T cell percentages were measured by flow cytometry on a PBMC aliquot from every donor. For this clonotype: Its specific antigen is unknown. A much bigger clone sits one base away, suggesting this may be a read error.

The CDR3 numbers 16 residues from cysteine through phenylalanine. The DNA shown is the 48-base CDR3, in frame from base 1. Trimming accounts for 2 bases at V and 2 bases at J, while the number of junction bases matched to no gene is 7. The germline V gene gives CDR1 as ENHRY and CDR2 as SYGVKD. This sequence originates from a woman aged 30 to 39 in good health. The chain is encoded by TRBV10-3 joined to TRBJ2-7, with 9 bases matching TRBD2. The sequenced material came from blood. CDR3 sequence: CAISETVAGAPYEQYF. The nucleotides are TGTGCCATCAGTGAGACGGTAGCGGGGGCACCCTACGAGCAGTACTTC.